This is a list of T cell receptor beta chains from one sample in a study of T cells in Graves' hyperthyroidism and ophthalmopathy. TCRdb reanalysed the multiplex PCR reads using MiXCR and keeps one entry per CDR3 protein. The sample includes a few hundred thousand distinct CDR3 sequences, around 23% seen only once; the top ten take 50%. Source material: blood. The receptors here all came from a woman aged 50 to 60 with Graves' hyperthyroidism. Each CDR3 is given with its conserved first and last residue. The D gene is left open where the match is weak. Size is omitted from some rows. Given values are once, few, many or a class for expanded clones.

d_call: TRBD1
v_call: TRBV6-1
j_call: TRBJ1-4
clone_size: -
cdr3_aa: CASKGQGVFEKLFF
cdr3_nt: TGTGCCAGCAAAGGACAGGGAGTCTTTGAAAAACTGTTTTTT

d_call: -
v_call: TRBV6-1
j_call: TRBJ1-4
clone_size: few
cdr3_aa: CASFAGGSPTNEKLFF
cdr3_nt: TGTGCCAGCTTTGCCGGAGGATCACCAACTAATGAAAAACTGTTTTTT

d_call: -
v_call: TRBV5-1
j_call: TRBJ1-1
clone_size: many
cdr3_aa: CASSVPRGGDTEAFF
cdr3_nt: TGCGCCAGCAGCGTCCCCAGGGGTGGGGACACTGAAGCTTTCTTT

d_call: -
v_call: TRBV9
j_call: TRBJ1-4
clone_size: many
cdr3_aa: CASSVDLPGTNEKLFF
cdr3_nt: TGTGCCAGCAGCGTAGACCTGCCGGGGACTAATGAAAAACTGTTTTTT

d_call: -
v_call: TRBV11-3
j_call: TRBJ1-2
clone_size: -
cdr3_aa: CASSLESDGKSGYTF
cdr3_nt: TGTGCCAGCAGCTTAGAGTCCGACGGGAAGAGCGGCTACACCTTC

d_call: TRBD1
v_call: TRBV6-1
j_call: TRBJ2-7
clone_size: many
cdr3_aa: CASSEWQGASYEQYF
cdr3_nt: TGTGCCAGCAGTGAATGGCAGGGGGCATCCTACGAGCAGTACTTC

d_call: TRBD2
v_call: TRBV3-1
j_call: TRBJ2-1
clone_size: -
cdr3_aa: CASSQGARGAYNEQFF
cdr3_nt: TGTGCCAGCAGCCAAGGGGCGCGGGGGGCCTACAATGAGCAGTTCTTC

d_call: -
v_call: TRBV6-1
j_call: TRBJ2-1
clone_size: -
cdr3_aa: CASSSVSYNEQFF
cdr3_nt: TGTGCCAGCAGTTCGGTATCCTACAATGAGCAGTTCTTC

d_call: -
v_call: TRBV28
j_call: TRBJ2-1
clone_size: -
cdr3_aa: CASTLGLSTGNEQFF
cdr3_nt: TGTGCCAGCACCTTGGGACTCTCAACGGGGAATGAGCAGTTCTTC

d_call: -
v_call: TRBV27
j_call: TRBJ2-6
clone_size: -
cdr3_aa: CASSLSVGGAGANVLTF
cdr3_nt: TGTGCCAGCAGTTTATCGGTTGGAGGGGCTGGGGCCAACGTCCTGACTTTC

d_call: TRBD2
v_call: TRBV5-1
j_call: TRBJ2-1
clone_size: many
cdr3_aa: CASSGGTSGSNEQFF
cdr3_nt: TGCGCCAGCAGCGGCGGGACTAGCGGGAGCAATGAGCAGTTCTTC

d_call: -
v_call: TRBV18
j_call: TRBJ1-1
clone_size: many
cdr3_aa: CASSPSGPRKTEAFF
cdr3_nt: TGTGCCAGCTCACCATCGGGACCGAGAAAGACTGAAGCTTTCTTT

d_call: TRBD2
v_call: TRBV18
j_call: TRBJ2-5
clone_size: many
cdr3_aa: CASSPGTSGRGTQYF
cdr3_nt: TGTGCCAGCTCACCGGGGACTAGCGGGAGAGGGACCCAGTACTTC

d_call: TRBD1
v_call: TRBV2
j_call: TRBJ2-4
clone_size: many
cdr3_aa: CASRMGQGSDIQYF
cdr3_nt: TGTGCCAGCAGAATGGGACAGGGGTCAGACATTCAGTACTTC

d_call: -
v_call: TRBV7-3
j_call: TRBJ2-3
clone_size: many
cdr3_aa: CASSLGISGDTQYF
cdr3_nt: TGTGCCAGCAGCTTGGGGATCTCCGGGGATACGCAGTATTTT